This T cell receptor (beta chain) derives from a study of CD8 T cells in ankylosing spondylitis. Findings and limits, study-wide: One TCR beta motif, made up of several highly homologous variants, appeared characteristic of ankylosing spondylitis blood. The authors reported significant enrichment of disease-linked clones in matched ankylosing spondylitis synovial fluid.

In TCRdb, the 5' RACE reads were re-called with MiXCR into one record per CDR3 protein. This sample has about 69,000 distinct CDR3 sequences; under 5.5% occur once, and the top ten carry around 2.2%. In this sample, this clonotype turned up many times. Antigen unknown. This CDR3 has 11 amino acids. Germline V gene sequence: CDR1 ENHRY, CDR2 SYGVKD. V lost 0 bases to trimming and J lost 9 bases, with 6 bases between them. The clonotype originates from a male donor with ankylosing spondylitis or in good health (not recorded which). The rearrangement joins TRBV10-3 to TRBJ2-7; D not resolved. Sequencing was performed on blood, either unsorted or a sorted T cell fraction (not recorded which). Here the CDR3 reads CAISESGSQYF. In nucleotides, the CDR3 is TGTGCCATCAGTGAGTCAGGGTCGCAGTACTTC.